This T cell receptor beta chain came from a study of shared clonotypes between healthy human individuals. Study-wide results and caveats: Four donors shared approximately 5% of their naive CD4 clonotypes.

A CD45RA+ naive subset and a CD45RA-negative memory subset were split from CD4+ cells. Only a few counts were recorded for this clone. Antigen: not known. CDR1 and CDR2 from the germline V gene are SEHNR and FQNEAQ (reference sequence). V lost 4 bases, J lost 4 bases, and 6 bases stayed unmatched. This CDR3 spans 14 amino acids. The assay was immunoSEQ multiplex PCR, and TCRdb's table has in-frame clones only and misses some. The table has roughly 2,300,000 clones, approximately 90% seen once. The TCR comes from a man younger than 35 in good health. Some clones in this sample may be carry-over from other donors' samples. The specimen sequenced was naive CD4+ T cells from PBMCs. The subset was: CD45RA+ positively selected. This chain joins TRBV7-9 and TRBJ2-7, with 8 bases aligning to TRBD2. DNA for the CDR3: TGTGCCAGCAGCTCCGGGACTAGGCGGTACGAGCAGTACTTC. This sequence encodes CASSSGTRRYEQYF.